This T cell receptor beta chain was captured in a study of T cell responses to AZD1222 COVID-19 vaccine. TCRdb's copy holds only in-frame clones and misses some; the assay was immunoSEQ multiplex PCR. Altogether some 120,000 clones are present, roughly 90% being singletons, with the ten largest covering 5% to 6%. V lost 0 bases to trimming and J lost 7 bases, with 10 bases between them. CDR1 and CDR2 from the germline V gene are GTSNPN and SVGIG (reference sequence). There are 13 residues in the CDR3. The material was peripheral blood, obtained 28 days after the second AZD1222 dose. The TCR sequence derives from an adult who received the AZD1222 COVID-19 vaccine. J is TRBJ2-1 and V is TRBV30; D not certain. CDR3 region: CAWSVLRQNEQFF. The DNA for the CDR3 is TGTGCCTGGAGTGTACTCCGGCAAAATGAGCAGTTCTTC.